This T cell receptor beta chain stems from a study of T cells in Graves' hyperthyroidism and ophthalmopathy. This clonotype was observed a handful of times. Its specificity is unknown. The investigators amplified TCR beta CDR3 regions from RNA transcripts. With the HTBI primer set, the TCR CDR3 went through a first round of RT-PCR. Using its own MiXCR run on the multiplex PCR reads, TCRdb lists one record per CDR3 protein. In the table there are around 540,000 distinct CDR3 sequences, approximately 44% of which are singletons. The CDR3 sequence is 13 residues long. The V end was cut by 10 bases, the J end by 0 bases, with 13 bases between. From germline, CDR1 is SNHLY and CDR2 FYNNEI. Lactation, pregnancy, other autoimmune disease or uncontrolled infection led to exclusion of patients. Points from the study as a whole: The model's output predicted ophthalmopathy at a median of about 6.5 months prior to onset.

This TCR came from a woman in her late teens or twenties with Graves' hyperthyroidism. The sequenced sample consisted of peripheral blood or thyroid tissue (not recorded which). The chain carries TRBV2 and TRBJ2-7; D unresolved. CDR3 sequence: CATRRSNSYEQYF. CDR3 sequence (DNA): TGTGCCACCCGACGGAGTAACTCCTACGAGCAGTACTTC.